This T cell receptor (beta chain) stems from a study of shared clonotypes between healthy human individuals (dated by TCRdb to the early 2020s). In terms of the full investigation: The cohort included three men and two women between 18 and 49 years of age. Per donor, leukapheresis produced somewhere between about 0.85 and 9.5 billion PBMCs. Blood TCR repertoires of roughly five healthy adults were deeply sequenced to estimate repertoire size and the extent of clonotype sharing between individuals. For each donor, CD4 naive and CD4 memory were each given three plates, CD8 naive was given two plates, and CD8 memory was given one plate. Different laboratories and diverse techniques were used to prepare libraries and sequence TCR repertoires, to increase sequencing depth and limit assay-specific biases. Study-wide findings and limitations: Sampling was restricted to blood, and TCR repertoires in tissue are likely to differ from TCR repertoires in blood. Sharing across a handful of donors was observed for about 4.8% of naive CD4, about 3.2% of naive CD8, 2.3% of memory CD4, and about 0.39% of memory CD8 clonotypes. Incomplete sequencing was indicated by rarefaction of sorted-subset datasets, despite the large sequencing depth. Larger estimated clonotype richness was generally found for naive subsets than for memory subsets. The small number of donors limited the genetic and exposure-history diversity represented. Higher generation probabilities were observed for clonotypes shared by all four sorted-subset donors than for non-shared clonotypes. Pairwise subsampling indicated that sequencing depth was expected to affect the degree of clonotype sharing among donors.

Taken from cysteine to phenylalanine, the CDR3 has 17 residues. The read is trimmed to its CDR3 DNA, 51 bases read in frame from base 1. The junction carries 18 bases between V and J, which are trimmed by 1 base and 6 bases respectively. The germline V gene gives CDR1 as SGHAT and CDR2 as FQNNGV. TCR CDR3 regions were amplified from genomic DNA by multiplex PCR using the deep immunoSEQ assay. For each cell subset, the extracted genomic DNA was distributed evenly across all wells of several immunoSEQ 96-well plates, and each plate served as one replicate. For sorted subsets, each replicate PCR was loaded with 200 ng genomic DNA, equivalent to about 30,000 T cell genomes. Purified libraries were measured with a Qubit 3.0 fluorometer, size-checked on a Bioanalyzer 2100, and measured again with the KAPA Library Quantification kit. Each immunoSEQ 96-well plate was sequenced on its own single-read 150-cycle Illumina NextSeq 550 flow cell. The published analysis was carried out like this. Because the immunoSEQ output held only junctional sequences and lacked quality scores, the filtering could not match the filtering applied to full-length reads. To assign V/J genes and CDR3, sequences were annotated against IMGT germline references using PyIR, a Python wrapper for IgBLAST v1.9. Reads were removed for weak V/J assignments (E-value above 1e-6), missing CDR3, stop codons, out-of-frame junctions, or ambiguous translated residues. A V3J clonotype was defined by an identical inferred V gene, J gene, and CDR3 amino acid sequence. The percentage overlap between two repertoires was calculated by dividing the number of shared unique clonotypes by the size of the smaller repertoire. Richness of each repertoire was evaluated using RTK rarefaction, the Chao1 estimator, and Recon v2.1 estimates of unobserved clonotypes. For all TCRbeta clonotypes obtained by the gDNA method from a few donors, generation probabilities were computed with OLGA. TCRdb holds this immuneACCESS table with in-frame rearrangements only. Some clones are missing; in checked studies, unresolved V genes explain under half, and the rest has no known cause. V, J and clone size were drawn from that table, and D and trimming were deduced from the DNA. The sample table contains fewer than 2.5 million clones; only one count was recorded for 93% of them. 0.36% of the sample is taken by the ten largest.

The donors were healthy, HIV-negative adults with no recently reported acute infections or vaccinations. Every donor was a Caucasian adult residing in Nashville, Tennessee, USA. CD4+ T cells were enriched by magnetic negative selection; naive cells were then positively selected on CD45RA, and the negative fraction formed the memory subset. After blood collection by leukapheresis, PBMCs were isolated using Ficoll-Histopaque density gradient centrifugation and then cryopreserved in the vapor phase of liquid nitrogen. Analytical flow cytometry was used to check the purity and quantity of every magnetically sorted T cell population. Genomic DNA was isolated from each sorted fraction and quantified by UV absorbance on a Nanodrop 2000c. This clone was found once. Which antigen it targets is not known. No base qualities exist here, and no much larger clone lies one base off it.

The chain uses TRBV11-2 and TRBJ1-4; there is no confident call for the D gene. The receptor was isolated from a man aged 18 to 35 in good health. Some clones in this sample may be carry-over from other donors' samples. Material for sequencing was naive CD4+ T cells from PBMCs. This sample's cell subset or site label indicates: CD45RA+ positively selected. The CDR3 in this case is CASSLGKFGEVHEKLFF. Here is the DNA: TGTGCCAGCAGCTTAGGGAAGTTTGGGGAGGTACATGAAAAACTGTTTTTT.